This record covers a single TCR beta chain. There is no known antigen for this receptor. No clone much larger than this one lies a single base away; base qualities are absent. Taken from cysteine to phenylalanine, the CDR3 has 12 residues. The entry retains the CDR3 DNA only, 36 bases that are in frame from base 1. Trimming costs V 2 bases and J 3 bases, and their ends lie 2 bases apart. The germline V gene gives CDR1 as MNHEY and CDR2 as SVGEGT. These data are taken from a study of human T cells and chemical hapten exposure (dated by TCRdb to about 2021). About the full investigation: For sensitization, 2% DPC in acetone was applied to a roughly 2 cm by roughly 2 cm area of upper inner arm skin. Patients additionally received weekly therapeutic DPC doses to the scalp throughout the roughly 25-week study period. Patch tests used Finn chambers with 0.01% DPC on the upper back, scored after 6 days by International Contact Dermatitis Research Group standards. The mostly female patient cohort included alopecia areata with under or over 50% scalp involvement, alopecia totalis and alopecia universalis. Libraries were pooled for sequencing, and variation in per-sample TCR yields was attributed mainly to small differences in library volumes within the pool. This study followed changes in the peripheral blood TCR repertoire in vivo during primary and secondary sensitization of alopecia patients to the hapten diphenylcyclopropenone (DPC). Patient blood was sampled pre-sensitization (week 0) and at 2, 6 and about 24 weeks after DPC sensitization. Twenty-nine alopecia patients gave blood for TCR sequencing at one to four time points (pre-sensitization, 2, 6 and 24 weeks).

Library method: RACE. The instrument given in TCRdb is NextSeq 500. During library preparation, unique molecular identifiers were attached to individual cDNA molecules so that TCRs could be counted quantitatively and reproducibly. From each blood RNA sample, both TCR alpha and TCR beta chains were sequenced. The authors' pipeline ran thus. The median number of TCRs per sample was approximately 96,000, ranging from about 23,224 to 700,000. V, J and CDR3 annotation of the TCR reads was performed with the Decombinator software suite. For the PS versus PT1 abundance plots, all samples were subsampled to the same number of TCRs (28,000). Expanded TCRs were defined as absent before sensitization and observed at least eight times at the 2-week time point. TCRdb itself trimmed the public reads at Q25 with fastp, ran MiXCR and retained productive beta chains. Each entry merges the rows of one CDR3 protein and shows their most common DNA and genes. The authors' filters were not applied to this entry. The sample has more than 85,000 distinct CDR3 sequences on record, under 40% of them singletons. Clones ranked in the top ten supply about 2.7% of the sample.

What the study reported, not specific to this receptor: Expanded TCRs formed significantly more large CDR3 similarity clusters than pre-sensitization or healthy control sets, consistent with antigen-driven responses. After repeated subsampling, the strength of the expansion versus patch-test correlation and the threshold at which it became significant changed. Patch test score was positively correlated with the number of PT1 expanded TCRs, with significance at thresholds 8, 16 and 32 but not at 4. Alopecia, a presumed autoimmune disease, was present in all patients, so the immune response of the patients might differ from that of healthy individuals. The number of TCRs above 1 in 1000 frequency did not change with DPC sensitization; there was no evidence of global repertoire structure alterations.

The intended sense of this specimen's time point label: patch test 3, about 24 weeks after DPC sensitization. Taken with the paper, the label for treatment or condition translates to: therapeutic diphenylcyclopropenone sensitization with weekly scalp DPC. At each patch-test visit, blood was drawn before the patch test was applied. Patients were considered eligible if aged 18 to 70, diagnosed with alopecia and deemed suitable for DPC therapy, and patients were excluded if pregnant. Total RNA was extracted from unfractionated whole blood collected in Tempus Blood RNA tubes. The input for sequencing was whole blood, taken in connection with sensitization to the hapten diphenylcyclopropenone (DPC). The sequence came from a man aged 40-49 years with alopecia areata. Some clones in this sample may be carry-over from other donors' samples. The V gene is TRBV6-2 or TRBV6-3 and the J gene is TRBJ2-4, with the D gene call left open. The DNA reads TGTGCCAGCAGTTACGGCAAAAACATTCAGTACTTC. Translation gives CASSYGKNIQYF.